This TCR beta chain was retrieved from a study of blood T cell dynamics during melanoma immunotherapy. Noted time point: week 3, after first cycle of checkpoint inhibitor. Sequencing used immunoSEQ multiplex PCR; TCRdb keeps in-frame clones, though not all of them. This sample has some 4,900 clones, with almost 90% found just once. The source is a human donor with melanoma. The sequencing here drew on blood, taken from a patient treated with checkpoint blockade.

The CDR3 DNA sequence: TGTGCCAGCAGTCAGGTGTGGGACATGGGTTCACCCCTCCACTTT. This codes for CASSQVWDMGSPLHF. This chain uses TRBV27 with TRBJ1-6; perhaps TRBD1 as D (6 bases). The germline V gene has CDR1 MNHEY and CDR2 SMNVEV (reference sequence). With 5 bases removed from V and 9 bases from J, the gap between germline ends came to 17 bases. The CDR3 contains 15 residues.